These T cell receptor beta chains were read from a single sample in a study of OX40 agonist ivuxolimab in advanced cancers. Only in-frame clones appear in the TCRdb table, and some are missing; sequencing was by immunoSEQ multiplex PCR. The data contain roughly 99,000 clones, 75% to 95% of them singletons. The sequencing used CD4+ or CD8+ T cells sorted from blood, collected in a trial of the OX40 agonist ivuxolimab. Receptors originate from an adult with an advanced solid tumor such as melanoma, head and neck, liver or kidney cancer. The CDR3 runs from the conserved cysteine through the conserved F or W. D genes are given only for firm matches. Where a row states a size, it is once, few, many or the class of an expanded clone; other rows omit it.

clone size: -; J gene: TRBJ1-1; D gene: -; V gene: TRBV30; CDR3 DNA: TGTGCCTGGAGTGTAGCCCGGAACACTGAAGCTTTCTTT; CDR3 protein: CAWSVARNTEAFF
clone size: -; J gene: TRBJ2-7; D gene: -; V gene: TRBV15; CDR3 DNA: TGTGCCACCAGCAGGGAACAAAGCTCCTACGAGCAGTACTTC; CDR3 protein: CATSREQSSYEQYF
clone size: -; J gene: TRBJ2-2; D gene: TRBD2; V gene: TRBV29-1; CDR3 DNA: TGCAGCGTTGAAGACCCCGGGAGGGGCACCGGGGAGCTGTTTTTT; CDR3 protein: CSVEDPGRGTGELFF
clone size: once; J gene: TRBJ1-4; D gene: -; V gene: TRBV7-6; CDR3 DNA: TGTGCCAGCAGCTCCGGGACCGTGTCGTTGAAACTGTTTTTT; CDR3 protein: CASSSGTVSLKLFF
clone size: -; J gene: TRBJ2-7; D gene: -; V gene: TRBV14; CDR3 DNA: TGTGCCAGCAGCCCAGGGTACGAGCAGTACTTC; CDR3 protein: CASSPGYEQYF
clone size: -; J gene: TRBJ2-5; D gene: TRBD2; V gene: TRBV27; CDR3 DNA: TGTGCCAGCAGTTTCACCGGGACTAGCGCCCAAGAGACCCAGTACTTC; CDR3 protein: CASSFTGTSAQETQYF
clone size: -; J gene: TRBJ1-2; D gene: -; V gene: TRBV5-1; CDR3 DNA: TGCGCCAGCAGCCCGAGGGGAGGGGACTATGGCTACACCTTC; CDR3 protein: CASSPRGGDYGYTF
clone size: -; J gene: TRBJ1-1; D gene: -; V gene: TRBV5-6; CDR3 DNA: TGTGCCAGCAGCTTGGAAACTGAAGCTTTCTTT; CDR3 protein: CASSLETEAFF
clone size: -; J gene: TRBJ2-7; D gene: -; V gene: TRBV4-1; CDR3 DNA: TGCGCCAGCAGCCAGAGTAGACAGTTTAGCTCCTACGAGCAGTACTTC; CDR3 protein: CASSQSRQFSSYEQYF
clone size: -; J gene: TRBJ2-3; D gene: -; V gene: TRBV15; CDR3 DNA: TGTGCCACCAGCACCCCCCAACTAGATACGCAGTATTTT; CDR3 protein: CATSTPQLDTQYF
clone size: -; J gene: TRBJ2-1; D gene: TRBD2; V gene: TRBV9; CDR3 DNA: TGTGCCAGCAGCTTGACCGGGACTAGCGGCCCCGGGACCTACAATGAGCAGTTCTTC; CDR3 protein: CASSLTGTSGPGTYNEQFF
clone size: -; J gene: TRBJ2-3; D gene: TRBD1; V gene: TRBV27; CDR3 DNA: TGTGCCAGCAGTGGCCATCAATCGACAGGGTACACAGATACGCAGTATTTT; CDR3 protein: CASSGHQSTGYTDTQYF
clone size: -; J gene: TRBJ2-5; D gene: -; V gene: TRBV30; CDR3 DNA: TGTGCCTGGAGTGTAAGTAAGGAGACCCAGTACTTC; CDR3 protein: CAWSVSKETQYF
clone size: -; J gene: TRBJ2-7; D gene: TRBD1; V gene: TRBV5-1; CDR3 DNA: TGCGCCAGCAGCCTACAGGGGGCTGAAAACGAGCAGTACTTC; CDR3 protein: CASSLQGAENEQYF
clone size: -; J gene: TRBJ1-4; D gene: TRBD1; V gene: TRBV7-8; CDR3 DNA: TGTGCCAGCAGCCCCGTCGACAGGGGGCATGAAAAACTGTTTTTT; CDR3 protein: CASSPVDRGHEKLFF
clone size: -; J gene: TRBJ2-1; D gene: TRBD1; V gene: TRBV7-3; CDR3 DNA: TGTGCCAGCAGCTTAAAGACAGGGGGATACAATGAGCAGTTCTTC; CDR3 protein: CASSLKTGGYNEQFF
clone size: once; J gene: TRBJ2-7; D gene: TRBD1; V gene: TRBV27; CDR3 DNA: TGTGCCAGCAGCTTTTCCGGGACAGGGACGTACGAGCAGTACTTC; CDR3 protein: CASSFSGTGTYEQYF
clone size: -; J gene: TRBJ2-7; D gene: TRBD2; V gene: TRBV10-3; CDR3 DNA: TGTGCCATCAGTGATTCTAGCGGGAGGCTCTCCTACGAGCAGTACTTC; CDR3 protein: CAISDSSGRLSYEQYF
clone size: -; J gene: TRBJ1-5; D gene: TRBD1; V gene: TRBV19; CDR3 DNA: TGTGCCAGTAAGGACAGGGGAGGTCAGCCCCAGCATTTT; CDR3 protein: CASKDRGGQPQHF
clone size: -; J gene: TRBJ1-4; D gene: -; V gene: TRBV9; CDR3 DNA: TGTGCCAGCAGCGTAGGGTCCCCCACAACTAATGAAAAACTGTTTTTT; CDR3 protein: CASSVGSPTTNEKLFF
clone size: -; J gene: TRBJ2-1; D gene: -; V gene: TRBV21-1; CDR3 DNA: TGTGCCAGCAGAACCGACAGGCGGTCGAGCTCCTACAATGAGCAGTTCTTC; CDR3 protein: CASRTDRRSSSYNEQFF
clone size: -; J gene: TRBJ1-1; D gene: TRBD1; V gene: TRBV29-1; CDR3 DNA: TGCAGCGTCACCGGGACAGGGGGCGGTTGGACTGAAGCTTTCTTT; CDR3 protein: CSVTGTGGGWTEAFF
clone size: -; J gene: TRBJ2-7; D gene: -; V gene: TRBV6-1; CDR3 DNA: TGTGCCAGCAGAGACGGGGTTGTAGGCTCCTACGAGCAGTACTTC; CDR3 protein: CASRDGVVGSYEQYF
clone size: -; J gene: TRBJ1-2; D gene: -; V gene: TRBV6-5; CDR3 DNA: TGTGCCAGCAAAGGAGGGGGTGATAACTATGGCTACACCTTC; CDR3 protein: CASKGGGDNYGYTF
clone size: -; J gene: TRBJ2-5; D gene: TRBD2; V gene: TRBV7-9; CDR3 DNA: TGTGCCAGCGGGGCCGGACTAGCGGGAGGGCAGACCCAGTACTTC; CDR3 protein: CASGAGLAGGQTQYF
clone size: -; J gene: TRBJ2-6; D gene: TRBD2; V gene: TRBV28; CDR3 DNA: TGTGCCAGCACCTCTTACCGGGGGGGAAGAGGGTCTGGGGCCAACGTCCTGACTTTC; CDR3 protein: CASTSYRGGRGSGANVLTF
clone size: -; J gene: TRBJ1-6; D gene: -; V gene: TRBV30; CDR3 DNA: TGTGCCTGGAGTGTTAAGGTCTCCTATAATTCACCCCTCCACTTT; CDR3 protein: CAWSVKVSYNSPLHF
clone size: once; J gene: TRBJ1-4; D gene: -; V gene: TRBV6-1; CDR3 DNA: TGTGCCAGCAGTGGCTCGGGGGCTAATGAAAAACTGTTTTTT; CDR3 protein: CASSGSGANEKLFF
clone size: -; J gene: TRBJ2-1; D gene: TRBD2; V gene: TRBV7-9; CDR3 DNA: TGTGCCAGCATCCACAGCGGGAGCTTCAATGAGCAGTTCTTC; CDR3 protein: CASIHSGSFNEQFF
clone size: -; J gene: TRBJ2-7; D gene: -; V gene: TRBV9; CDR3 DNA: TGTGCCAGCAGCGTGAATCCGGGACCCTACGAGCAGTACTTC; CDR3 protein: CASSVNPGPYEQYF
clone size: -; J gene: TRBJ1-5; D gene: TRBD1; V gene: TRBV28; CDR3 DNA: TGTGCCAGCACCTCAGGACAGGGGAGTCAGCCCCAGCATTTT; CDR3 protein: CASTSGQGSQPQHF
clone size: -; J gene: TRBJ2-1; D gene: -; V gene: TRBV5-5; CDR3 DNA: TGTGCCAGCAGCTCGTGGACCGAATTCACCTCCTACAATGAGCAGTTCTTC; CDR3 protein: CASSSWTEFTSYNEQFF
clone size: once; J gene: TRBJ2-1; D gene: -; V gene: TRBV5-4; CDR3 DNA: TGTGCCAGCCATCCGGGCCTGTACTCCTACAATGAGCAGTTCTTC; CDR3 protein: CASHPGLYSYNEQFF
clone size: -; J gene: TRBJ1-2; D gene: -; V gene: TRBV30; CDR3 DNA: TGTGCCTGGAGTGTACACGACTATGGCTACACCTTC; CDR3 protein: CAWSVHDYGYTF
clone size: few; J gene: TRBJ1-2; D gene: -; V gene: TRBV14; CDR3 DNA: TGTGCCAGCAGCCAAAGACTCGGGACCACTCTAAAGGGGTCCTTC; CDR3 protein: CASSQRLGTTLKGSF
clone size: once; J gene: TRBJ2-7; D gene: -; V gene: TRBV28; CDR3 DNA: TGTGCCAGCGGCCCAGGGGTTCGCTACGAGCAGTACTTC; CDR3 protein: CASGPGVRYEQYF
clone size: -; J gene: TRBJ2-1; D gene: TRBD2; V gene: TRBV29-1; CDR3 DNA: TGCAGCGGAACGGGGACTAGCGGGAGTCGAGGGGGTGAGCAGTTCTTC; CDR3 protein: CSGTGTSGSRGGEQFF
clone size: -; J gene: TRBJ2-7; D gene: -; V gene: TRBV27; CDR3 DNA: TGTGCCAGCAGTCCAAGGTGGGAAAGAACCCACGAGCAGTACTTC; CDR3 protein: CASSPRWERTHEQYF
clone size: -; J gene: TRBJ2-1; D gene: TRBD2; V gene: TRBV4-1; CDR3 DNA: TGCGCCAGCAGTCCCACCGGGACTAGCGTGGGTAGCTCCTACAATGAGCAGTTCTTC; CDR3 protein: CASSPTGTSVGSSYNEQFF
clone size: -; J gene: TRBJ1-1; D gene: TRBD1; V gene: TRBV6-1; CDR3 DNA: TGTGCCAGCATTGTTAACAGAGGGGGCGGCACTGAAGCTTTCTTT; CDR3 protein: CASIVNRGGGTEAFF
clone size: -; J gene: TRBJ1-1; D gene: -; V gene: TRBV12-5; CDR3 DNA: TGTGCTAGTGGTTTGGGGGCGGGGGCGCAAACTGAAGCTTTCTTT; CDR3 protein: CASGLGAGAQTEAFF
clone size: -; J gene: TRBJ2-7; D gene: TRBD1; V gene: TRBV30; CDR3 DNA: TGTGCCTGGAGTGTACGACAGGGGGTCTACTACGAGCAGTACTTC; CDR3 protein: CAWSVRQGVYYEQYF
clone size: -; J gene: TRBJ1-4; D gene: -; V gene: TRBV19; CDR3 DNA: TGTGCCAGTAGTAACCCCCGGGGAGGTAATGAAAAACTGTTTTTT; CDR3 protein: CASSNPRGGNEKLFF
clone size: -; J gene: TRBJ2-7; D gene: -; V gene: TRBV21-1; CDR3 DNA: TGTGCCAGCAGCAATCGGGCCAGACTAGCGGTGGAGCAGTACTTC; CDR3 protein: CASSNRARLAVEQYF
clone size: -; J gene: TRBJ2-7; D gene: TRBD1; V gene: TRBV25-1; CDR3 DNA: TGTGCCAGCAGTGAAGTCAGGACAGGGGACCACGAGCAGTACTTC; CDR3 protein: CASSEVRTGDHEQYF
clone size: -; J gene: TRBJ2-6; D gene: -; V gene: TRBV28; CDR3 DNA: TGTGCCAGCAGTTCACTTTACAGGTCCCGATCTGGGGCCAACGTCCTGACTTTC; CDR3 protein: CASSSLYRSRSGANVLTF
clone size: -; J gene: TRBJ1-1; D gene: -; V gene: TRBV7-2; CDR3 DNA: TGTGCCAGCAGCTTCGGGACAACAAAGTTGAACACTGAAGCTTTCTTT; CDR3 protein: CASSFGTTKLNTEAFF
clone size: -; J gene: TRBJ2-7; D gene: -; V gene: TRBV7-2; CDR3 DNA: TGTGCCAGCAGCCCGAGACTGATCAACGAGCAGTACTTC; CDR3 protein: CASSPRLINEQYF
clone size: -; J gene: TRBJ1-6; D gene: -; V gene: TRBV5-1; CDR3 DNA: TGCGCCAGCAGCGATTCCTATAATTCACCCCTCCACTTT; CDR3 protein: CASSDSYNSPLHF
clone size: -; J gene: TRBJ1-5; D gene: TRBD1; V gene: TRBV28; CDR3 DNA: TGTGCCAGCACATATTCAGGGGGACATCAGCCCCAGCATTTT; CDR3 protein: CASTYSGGHQPQHF
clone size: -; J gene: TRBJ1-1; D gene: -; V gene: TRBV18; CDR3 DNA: TGTGCCAGCTCACCGGCAGGGGTGGACACTGAAGCTTTCTTT; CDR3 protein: CASSPAGVDTEAFF
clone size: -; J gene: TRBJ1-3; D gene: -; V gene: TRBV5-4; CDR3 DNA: TGTGCCAGCAGCTTGGGCGCCTCAGCCTCTGGAAACACCATATATTTT; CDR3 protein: CASSLGASASGNTIYF
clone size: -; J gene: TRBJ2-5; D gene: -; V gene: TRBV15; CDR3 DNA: TGTGCCACCAGCAGAGATCAGGGAAAGGAAGAGACCCAGTACTTC; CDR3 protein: CATSRDQGKEETQYF
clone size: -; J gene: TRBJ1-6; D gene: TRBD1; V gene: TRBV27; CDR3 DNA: TGTGCCAGCAGTTTATTCTCAACTCTCGGGACAGCGGTAAATTCACCCCTCCACTTT; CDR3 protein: CASSLFSTLGTAVNSPLHF
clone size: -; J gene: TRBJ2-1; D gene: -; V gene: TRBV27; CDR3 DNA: TGTGCCAGCAGTCCACCCCCCGGTTATCCCGCCTACAATGAGCAGTTCTTC; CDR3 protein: CASSPPPGYPAYNEQFF
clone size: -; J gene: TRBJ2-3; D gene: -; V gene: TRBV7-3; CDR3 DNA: TGTGCCAGCACTTCACCGCCCGCAGATACGCAGTATTTT; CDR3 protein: CASTSPPADTQYF
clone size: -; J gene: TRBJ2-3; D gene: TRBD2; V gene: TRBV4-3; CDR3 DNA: TGCGCCAGCAGCCAAGTATTAGCGGGAGTCACAGATACGCAGTATTTT; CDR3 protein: CASSQVLAGVTDTQYF
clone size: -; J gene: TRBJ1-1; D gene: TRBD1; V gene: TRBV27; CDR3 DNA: TGTGCCAGCAGTCTCAAGACAGGGGGGAGAACTGAAGCTTTCTTT; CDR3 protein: CASSLKTGGRTEAFF
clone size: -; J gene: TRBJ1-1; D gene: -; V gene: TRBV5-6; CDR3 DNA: TGTGCCAGCAGCTTGAGTCCGAACACTGAAGCTTTCTTT; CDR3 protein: CASSLSPNTEAFF